This T cell receptor beta chain was retrieved from a study of blood T cell repertoires in COVID-19. CDR1 MDHEN and CDR2 SYDVKM come from the germline V gene. This CDR3 is 18 amino acids long. Trimming cost V 5 bases and J 4 bases; bases outside gene matches: 14. Sequencing was performed with immunoSEQ multiplex PCR; in TCRdb, only in-frame clones are kept and a portion is missing. The table has about 110,000 clones, 76% seen once. Sequencing used peripheral blood. This receptor was obtained from an elderly woman with acute or convalescent COVID-19. The chain links TRBV28 to TRBJ1-6; 7 nucleotides line up with TRBD1. The CDR3: CASSIPGQSKGYNSPLHF. The DNA of the CDR3 is TGTGCCAGCAGTATCCCGGGACAGTCCAAAGGGTATAATTCACCCCTCCACTTT. The full variable domain, its missing parts supplied by reference TRBV28 and TRBJ1-6, is DVKVTQSSRYLVKRTGEKVFLECVQDMDHENMFWYRQDPGLGLRLIYFSYDVKMKEKGDIPEGYSVSREKKERFSLILESASTNQTSMYLCASSIPGQSKGYNSPLHFGNGTRLTVT.